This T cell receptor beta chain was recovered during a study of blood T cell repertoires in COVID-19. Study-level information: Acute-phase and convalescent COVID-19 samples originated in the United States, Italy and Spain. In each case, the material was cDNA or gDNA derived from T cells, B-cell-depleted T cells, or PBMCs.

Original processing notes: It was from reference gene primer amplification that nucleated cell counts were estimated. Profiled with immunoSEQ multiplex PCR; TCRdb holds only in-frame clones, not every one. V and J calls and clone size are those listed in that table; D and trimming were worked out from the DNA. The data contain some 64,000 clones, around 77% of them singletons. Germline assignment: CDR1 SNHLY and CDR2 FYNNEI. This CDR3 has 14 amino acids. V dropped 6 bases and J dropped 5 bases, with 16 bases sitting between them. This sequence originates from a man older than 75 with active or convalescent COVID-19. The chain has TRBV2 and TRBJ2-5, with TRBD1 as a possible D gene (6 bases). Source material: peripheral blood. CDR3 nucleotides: TGTGCCAGCAGCGGTACAGGGTCTCGGGAGACCCAGTACTTC. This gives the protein CASSGTGSRETQYF. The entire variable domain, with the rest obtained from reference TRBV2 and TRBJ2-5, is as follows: EPEVTQTPSHQVTQMGQEVILRCVPISNHLYFYWYRQILGQKVEFLVSFYNNEISEKSEIFDDQFSVERPDGSNFTLKIRSTKLEDSAMYFCASSGTGSRETQYFGPGTRLLVL.